These 21 T cell receptor beta chains share one sample of origin, sequenced in a study of blood T cell repertoires in COVID-19. The repertoire was sequenced with immunoSEQ multiplex PCR; TCRdb's copy has only in-frame clones and lacks some. The data show 60,000 to 80,000 clones, 86% seen once. The material sequenced was peripheral blood. These receptors came from a woman older than 75 with acute or convalescent COVID-19.

The J gene is TRBJ2-7, the V gene TRBV5-6; TRBD2 matches at 7 bases. Germline V gene lookup returns CDR1 SGHDT and CDR2 YYEEEE. This CDR3 spans 15 amino acids. V shed 4 bases, J shed 4 bases, and the junction held 11 bases outside the gene matches. CDR3 nucleotides: TGTGCCAGCAGCCTCCTCGGCGGGGGACGTTACGAGCAGTACTTC. This encodes CASSLLGGGRYEQYF.

The chain carries TRBV6-5 and TRBJ1-2; 12 bases agree with TRBD1. Germline CDR1 reads MNHEY; CDR2 reads SVGAGI. V shed 7 bases and J 8 bases; nucleotides not matched to a gene: 8. CDR3 size: 14 residues. The CDR3 coding sequence is TGTGCCAGCACCAGGGACAGGGGGCCAGGAGGCTACACCTTC. Its protein is CASTRDRGPGGYTF.

The rearrangement uses TRBV5-4 and TRBJ2-7; maybe TRBD2 (5 bases). Germline V lookup: CDR1 SGHNT, CDR2 YYREEE (reference sequence). The CDR3 runs to 14 residues. V shed 2 bases and J shed 3 bases, with 12 bases lying between them. The CDR3 nucleotides are TGTGCCAGCAGCTTTGATGTGGGAGTCTACGAGCAGTACTTC. Protein: CASSFDVGVYEQYF.

This clone was seen only once. CDR3 residues: CASTTSGATDTQYF. In DNA, the CDR3 is TGTGCCAGTACCACTAGCGGGGCCACAGATACGCAGTATTTT. The rearrangement joins TRBV19 to TRBJ2-3; 10 bases agree with TRBD2. CDR1 and CDR2 (germline): LNHDA, SQIVND (reference sequence). Trimming removed 7 bases from V and 2 bases from J; junction bases left unmatched: 3. This CDR3 spans 14 amino acids.

The chain's CDR3 is CASSYSGGGPGNEQFF. The CDR3 coding sequence is TGTGCCAGCAGTTACTCGGGCGGGGGTCCGGGCAATGAGCAGTTCTTC. This chain uses TRBV6-5 with TRBJ2-1; 7 bases line up with TRBD2. V was clipped by 0 bases and J by 6 bases; unmatched bases: 8. The CDR3 is made up of 16 amino acids. Looked up from germline, CDR1 is MNHEY and CDR2 is SVGAGI.

This chain links TRBV6-1 with TRBJ1-1; TRBD1 is a possible D gene (6 bases). Germline CDR1 is MNHNS and CDR2 is SASEGT. With 0 bases removed from V and 1 base from J, the gap between germline ends came to 12 bases. The length of the CDR3 is 16 residues. CDR3 sequence: CASSEAWAGANTEAFF. The CDR3 nucleotides read TGTGCCAGCAGTGAAGCCTGGGCAGGGGCGAACACTGAAGCTTTCTTT.

The CDR3 sequence: CASSRGLELYEQYF. The CDR3 nucleotides read TGTGCCAGCAGCCGAGGACTAGAGCTCTACGAGCAGTACTTC. The rearrangement joins TRBV4-2 to TRBJ2-7; 7 bases fit TRBD2. CDR1 and CDR2 from the germline V gene are LGHNA and YNFKEQ. The CDR3 is made up of 14 amino acids. With V trimmed by 4 bases and J by 3 bases, 6 bases remained unmatched.

The chain is built from TRBV13 and TRBJ1-1; tentatively, D is TRBD1 (6 bases). The CDR3 extends over 15 amino acids. V lost 1 base, J lost 4 bases, and 13 bases lay in between. Germline CDR1 and CDR2: PRHDT and FYEKMQ (reference sequence). The CDR3 region is CASSLAPTGGTEAFF. CDR3 DNA sequence: TGTGCCAGCAGCTTAGCGCCGACAGGAGGCACTGAAGCTTTCTTT. Full variable domain (missing parts from reference TRBV13 and TRBJ1-1): AAGVIQSPRHLIKEKRETATLKCYPIPRHDTVYWYQQGPGQDPQFLISFYEKMQSDKGSIPDRFSAQQFSDYHSELNMSSLELGDSALYFCASSLAPTGGTEAFFGQGTRLTVV.

In nucleotides, the CDR3 is TGTGCCAGCAGCTCAGACGGGGGTAGGACAGATACGCAGTATTTT. Its translation is CASSSDGGRTDTQYF. The genes are TRBV7-2 and TRBJ2-3, with D perhaps matching TRBD2 (6 bases). Trimming removed 4 bases from V and 3 bases from J, with 14 bases in between. CDR1 and CDR2 (germline): SGHTA, FQGNSA. The length of the CDR3 is 15 residues. The whole variable domain, remainder taken from reference TRBV7-2 and TRBJ2-3, is GAGVSQSPSNKVTEKGKDVELRCDPISGHTALYWYRQSLGQGLEFLIYFQGNSAPDKSGLPSDRFSAERTGGSVSTLTIQRTQQEDSAVYLCASSSDGGRTDTQYFGPGTRLTVL.

J is TRBJ1-2 and V is TRBV18; 8 nucleotides match TRBD1. The V and J ends lost 3 bases and 6 bases, in that order; junction bases with no gene match: 3. The CDR3 covers 13 residues. Per germline, CDR1 KGHSH and CDR2 LQKENI. CDR3 nucleotide sequence: TGTGCCAGCTCACCGACAGGGGCTGATGGCTACACCTTC. Encoded protein: CASSPTGADGYTF.

The chain links TRBV6-5 to TRBJ2-2; D is possibly TRBD1 (7 bases). The germline V gene encodes CDR1 MNHEY and CDR2 SVGAGI. This CDR3 region has 14 residues. Trimming removed 6 bases at V and 5 bases at J, with 13 bases between. In DNA form, the CDR3 reads TGTGCCAGCAGGCCAGGGGGGACTACCGGGGAGCTGTTTTTT. Translating gives CASRPGGTTGELFF.

This clone occurred once. The chain combines TRBV4-3 with TRBJ2-1; D possibly corresponds to TRBD2 (6 bases). CDR1 and CDR2 (germline): LGHNA, YSLEER. The CDR3 covers 15 residues. Trimming removed 5 bases from V and 5 bases from J, with 16 bases in between. The CDR3 coding sequence is TGCGCCAGCAGCTTACGGACTACGACAAACAATGAGCAGTTCTTC. This translates into CASSLRTTTNNEQFF.

The rearrangement links TRBV4-3 to TRBJ1-4; no firm D call. V shed 1 base and J shed 0 bases, with 9 bases lying between them. Germline V gene data show CDR1 as LGHNA and CDR2 as YSLEER. The CDR3 length is 16 residues. CDR3 protein: CASSQGAATTNEKLFF. CDR3 in DNA: TGCGCCAGCAGCCAAGGGGCAGCTACAACTAATGAAAAACTGTTTTTT.

This sequence joins TRBV5-5 and TRBJ2-1, with D possibly being TRBD2 (5 bases). The germline gives CDR1 SGHKS, CDR2 YYEKEE (reference sequence). CDR3 length equals 14 residues. With 2 bases removed from V and 5 bases from J, the gap between germline ends came to 11 bases. This chain's CDR3 is CASSLLDGNNEQFF. The CDR3 DNA reads as TGTGCCAGCAGCTTACTTGACGGGAACAATGAGCAGTTCTTC.

The chain employs TRBV28 and TRBJ2-7, with 11 bases matching TRBD2. This CDR3 comprises 16 residues. The junction had 14 bases not matched to a gene; V was cut back by 6 bases and J by 7 bases. Germline CDR1 and CDR2: MDHEN and SYDVKM. The DNA for the CDR3 is TGTGCCAGCAGCAAGATGACTACTAGCGGGAGTAGTGAGCAGTACTTC. Its translation: CASSKMTTSGSSEQYF.

This clone was counted once. This rearrangement joins TRBV10-3 to TRBJ2-1; TRBD1 agrees at 9 bases. Trimming removed 9 bases from V and 9 bases from J; junction bases left unmatched: 9. In germline, CDR1 is ENHRY, CDR2 SYGVKD. CDR3 length: 13 residues. The CDR3 bases are TGTGCCATACGGGGACAGGGAGGTGGTGAGCAGTTCTTC. The encoded protein is CAIRGQGGGEQFF.

This chain uses TRBV5-1 with TRBJ2-5; TRBD1 might be the D (6 bases). This CDR3 has 14 residues. Germline V gene lookup returns CDR1 SGHRS and CDR2 YFSETQ. Trimming removed 4 bases at V and 5 bases at J, with 15 bases between. The CDR3 loop is CASSELTGRETQYF. In nucleotides, the CDR3 is TGCGCCAGCAGCGAATTAACAGGGCGGGAGACCCAGTACTTC.

The chain is built from TRBV5-1 and TRBJ1-1; 7 bases are shared with TRBD1. V gave up 7 bases and J gave up 3 bases; unmatched junction bases: 6. The CDR3 runs to 13 residues. Germline values: CDR1 SGHRS, CDR2 YFSETQ. The CDR3 loop is CASRYQGDTEAFF. As DNA, the CDR3 is TGCGCCAGCCGCTACCAGGGGGACACTGAAGCTTTCTTT.

The rearrangement joins TRBV10-1 to TRBJ2-2; D may be TRBD1 (6 bases). Germline V lookup: CDR1 WNHNN, CDR2 SYGVQD (reference sequence). V gave up 6 bases and J gave up 1 base, with 6 bases separating them. The CDR3 runs 13 residues. CDR3 protein: CASSRGNTGELFF. The CDR3 nucleotides read TGCGCCAGCAGCAGGGGGAACACCGGGGAGCTGTTTTTT.

This chain joins TRBV27 and TRBJ1-4; 7 bases are shared with TRBD1. This CDR3 spans 14 amino acids. The V gene's germline CDR1 is MNHEY and CDR2 SMNVEV (reference sequence). The junction had 9 bases not matched to a gene; V was cut back by 8 bases and J by 6 bases. The CDR3 protein is CASANGGQYEKLFF. The CDR3 DNA follows: TGTGCCAGCGCAAACGGGGGACAGTATGAAAAACTGTTTTTT.

The J gene is TRBJ2-1, the V gene TRBV4-3; D gene uncertain. Between the trimmed V and J ends, which lost 1 base and 0 bases, there was a span of 7 bases. CDR3 length equals 15 residues. Germline CDR1 LGHNA, CDR2 YSLEER. CDR3 amino acids: CASSQASGSYNEQFF. CDR3 coding DNA: TGCGCCAGCAGCCAAGCTTCGGGCTCCTACAATGAGCAGTTCTTC.